The 28 T cell receptor beta chains reported below all come from one sample, sequenced in a study of blood T cell repertoires in COVID-19. Only in-frame clones appear in the TCRdb table, and some are missing; sequencing was by immunoSEQ multiplex PCR. The profile shows about 140,000 clones, just under 85% of them singletons. Sequences were obtained from PBMCs or T cells enriched from blood (not recorded which). All receptors come from a woman in her 50s with acute COVID-19.

This chain links TRBV3-1 (or the pseudogene TRBV3-2) with TRBJ1-1; 8 nucleotides match TRBD1. Per the germline V gene, CDR1 is LGHDT and CDR2 is YNNKEL (reference sequence). The CDR3 sequence is 18 residues long. The junction had 13 bases not matched to a gene; V was cut back by 4 bases and J by 0 bases. CDR3 DNA sequence: TGTGCCAGCAGCCGGGACAGGTGGCGCGATACGATGAACACTGAAGCTTTCTTT. Translating gives CASSRDRWRDTMNTEAFF.

The chain couples TRBV27 to TRBJ1-5, with a possible D match to TRBD1 (6 bases). The V and J ends lost 4 bases and 5 bases respectively, with 12 bases between them. There are 14 residues in the CDR3. CDR1 and CDR2 (germline): MNHEY, SMNVEV (reference sequence). CDR3 bases: TGTGCCAGCAGTTCTGGGAGGGGGTATCAGCCCCAGCATTTT. Its protein is CASSSGRGYQPQHF.

In DNA, the CDR3 is TGTGCCAGCACCAGGGGGGCCGCGGGCTATGGCTACACCTTC. Translation gives CASTRGAAGYGYTF. The rearrangement uses TRBV6-5 and TRBJ1-2; 7 bases fit TRBD1. The length of the CDR3 is 14 residues. J was trimmed by 4 bases and V by 7 bases; bases with no gene match: 9. CDR1 is MNHEY and CDR2 is SVGAGI in the germline V gene.

The CDR3 protein is CASRLGHPNEKLFF. CDR3 DNA: TGTGCCAGCAGGCTGGGACACCCTAATGAAAAACTGTTTTTT. The rearrangement links TRBV28 to TRBJ1-4; tentatively, D is TRBD1 (6 bases). The CDR3 loop spans 14 amino acids. Germline loops: CDR1 MDHEN, CDR2 SYDVKM. V shed 6 bases and J shed 3 bases, with 11 bases lying between them.

This clone was seen only a few times. The chain recombines TRBV7-3 with TRBJ1-1, with TRBD1 as a possible D gene (6 bases). CDR1 and CDR2 from the germline V gene are SGHTA and FQGTGA. Trimming stripped 2 bases from V and 6 bases from J, with 10 bases between. This CDR3 has 13 amino acids. The CDR3 region is CASSLRDRPEAFF. CDR3 nucleotide sequence: TGTGCCAGCAGCTTACGAGACAGGCCTGAAGCTTTCTTT.

The V and J genes are TRBV5-1 and TRBJ1-6; 8 bases match TRBD1. J lost 4 bases, V lost 4 bases, and 10 bases had no gene match. The CDR3 contains 17 residues. CDR1 SGHRS and CDR2 YFSETQ come from the germline V gene. The CDR3: CASSNGQGNSYNSPLHF. As DNA, the CDR3 is TGCGCCAGCAGCAATGGACAGGGTAACAGTTATAATTCACCCCTCCACTTT.

This clone was recorded once. This sequence joins TRBV29-1 and TRBJ1-4; TRBD1 matches at 9 bases. With 4 bases clipped from V and 7 bases from J, the junction kept 4 bases outside the gene matches. Germline V lookup: CDR1 SQVTM, CDR2 ANQGSEA. This CDR3 has 13 amino acids. The CDR3, as DNA: TGCAGCGTTGCCCGGGACAGGGCTGAAAAACTGTTTTTT. It encodes CSVARDRAEKLFF.

This chain joins TRBV5-4 and TRBJ2-5; 8 nucleotides align to TRBD2. Losses at the gene ends were 2 bases for V and 4 bases for J; bases not matched to a gene: 13. The germline CDR1 and CDR2 sequences are SGHNT and YYREEE (reference sequence). CDR3 length equals 17 residues. The CDR3 DNA reads TGTGCCAGCAGCTTAGGTGCGGGAGGTGTTAAGGGAGAGACCCAGTACTTC. As protein: CASSLGAGGVKGETQYF.

The rearrangement uses TRBV9 and TRBJ2-5, with 7 bases lining up with TRBD1. The CDR3 runs 18 residues. V was clipped by 0 bases and J by 5 bases; unmatched bases: 16. Germline V gene sequence: CDR1 SGDLS, CDR2 YYNGEE. CDR3 DNA: TGTGCCAGCAGCGTAGGGGCCACAGGGGCCTCTCCAAGGGAGACCCAGTACTTC. Translated: CASSVGATGASPRETQYF.

V gene TRBV7-9 combines with J gene TRBJ1-1; TRBD1 aligns across 7 bases. J gave up 3 bases and V 5 bases, and 3 bases lay outside the gene matches. The CDR3 is made up of 13 amino acids. Germline V lookup: CDR1 SEHNR, CDR2 FQNEAQ (reference sequence). In DNA, the CDR3 is TGTGCCAGCAGCCCAACAGGGGACACTGAAGCTTTCTTT. Encoded protein: CASSPTGDTEAFF.

This clone has only one observation. The chain employs TRBV5-6 and TRBJ2-7; D is possibly TRBD1 (6 bases). Germline-derived CDR1 and CDR2 are SGHDT and YYEEEE. V lost 0 bases and J 2 bases, leaving 9 bases between the germline ends. CDR3 length: 14 amino acids. CDR3 protein: CASSLDRVAYEQYF. CDR3 DNA: TGTGCCAGCAGCTTGGACAGGGTGGCCTACGAGCAGTACTTC. Variable domain in full (rest from reference TRBV5-6 and TRBJ2-7): DAGVTQSPTHLIKTRGQQVTLRCSPKSGHDTVSWYQQALGQGPQFIFQYYEEEERQRGNFPDRFSGHQFPNYSSELNVNALLLGDSALYLCASSLDRVAYEQYFGPGTRLTVT.

The gene calls are TRBV7-4 and TRBJ1-2, with 10 bases identical to TRBD1. The ends lost 1 base at V and 6 bases at J; junction bases unmatched: 8. The CDR3 has 16 residues. The germline V gene has CDR1 SGHVT and CDR2 SQSDAQ. The CDR3 sequence is CASSLDQDRGSHGYTF. Here the CDR3 DNA reads TGTGCCAGCAGCTTAGACCAGGACAGGGGGTCCCATGGCTACACCTTC.

The genes are TRBV7-9 and TRBJ1-3; 9 bases fit TRBD1. The CDR3 covers 17 residues. V shed 5 bases and J 3 bases; nucleotides not matched to a gene: 11. Germline V gives CDR1 SEHNR, CDR2 FQNEAQ (reference sequence). The DNA for the CDR3 is TGTGCCAGCAGCCCCCGGGACAGGGCTGGCTTTGGAAACACCATATATTTT. It encodes CASSPRDRAGFGNTIYF. Based on the CDR3 plus reference TRBV7-9 and TRBJ1-3, the full variable domain is DTGVSQNPRHKITKRGQNVTFRCDPISEHNRLYWYRQTLGQGPEFLTYFQNEAQLEKSRLLSDRFSAERPKGSFSTLEIQRTEQGDSAMYLCASSPRDRAGFGNTIYFGEGSWLTVV.

By its share, this clone is medium-sized. The V gene is TRBV5-1, the J gene TRBJ2-3; TRBD2 matches at 11 bases. The CDR3 spans 16 residues. V lost 0 bases and J lost 2; bases outside the gene matches: 2. The germline CDR1 and CDR2 sequences are SGHRS and YFSETQ. CDR3 nucleotide sequence: TGCGCCAGCAGCTTGGGGACTAGCGGGTACACAGATACGCAGTATTTT. This gives the protein CASSLGTSGYTDTQYF.

The chain employs TRBV18 and TRBJ1-3; 9 bases map to TRBD1. Trimming took 0 bases from V and 6 from J; bases not matched to a gene: 3. The germline V gene has CDR1 KGHSH and CDR2 LQKENI. The CDR3 totals 15 residues. CDR3 nucleotide sequence: TGTGCCAGCTCACCACCGGGACAGGGAGTAAACACCATATATTTT. As protein: CASSPPGQGVNTIYF.

The gene calls are TRBV15 and TRBJ2-5; 8 bases fit TRBD2. Germline V gene sequence: CDR1 LNHNV, CDR2 YYDKDF (reference sequence). Trimming at V came to 4 bases and at J to 1 base, leaving 8 bases not matched to a gene. The CDR3 extends over 16 amino acids. The chain's CDR3 is CATSNPGTRSQETQYF. The CDR3 nucleotides read TGTGCCACCAGCAATCCCGGGACTAGGAGCCAAGAGACCCAGTACTTC.

The rearrangement uses TRBV5-6 and TRBJ2-7; D unclear. The CDR3 runs 13 residues. Trimming took 4 bases from V and 2 from J, leaving 10 bases between them. Germline V gene data show CDR1 as SGHDT and CDR2 as YYEEEE. Here the CDR3 reads CASSLGRAYEQYF. In DNA, the CDR3 is TGTGCCAGCAGCCTCGGCCGGGCCTACGAGCAGTACTTC.

The table lists this clone with a few counts. This sequence joins TRBV3-1 (or the pseudogene TRBV3-2) and TRBJ2-7; D is unclear. The V end was cut by 0 bases, the J end by 0 bases, with 6 bases between. The CDR3 has 14 amino acids. The germline V gene encodes CDR1 LGHDT and CDR2 YNNKEL (reference sequence). The CDR3 region is CASSQDGSSYEQYF. CDR3 DNA sequence: TGTGCCAGCAGCCAAGATGGCAGCTCCTACGAGCAGTACTTC.

J is TRBJ2-7 and V is TRBV5-1; D gene unclear. Trimming left V 1 base short and J 3 bases short, with 17 bases between. This CDR3 has 16 residues. The germline gives CDR1 SGHRS, CDR2 YFSETQ. CDR3 in DNA: TGCGCCAGCAGCTTGCATGCTGGCTCCAAAGACTACGAGCAGTACTTC. It specifies CASSLHAGSKDYEQYF. Full variable domain (missing parts from reference TRBV5-1 and TRBJ2-7): KAGVTQTPRYLIKTRGQQVTLSCSPISGHRSVSWYQQTPGQGLQFLFEYFSETQRNKGNFPGRFSGRQFSNSRSEMNVSTLELGDSALYLCASSLHAGSKDYEQYFGPGTRLTVT.

The chain has TRBV9 and TRBJ2-2; D is possibly TRBD1 (6 bases). The CDR3 length is 15 residues. Looked up from germline, CDR1 is SGDLS and CDR2 is YYNGEE. The V gene lost 7 bases and the J gene lost 2 bases, with 15 bases spanning the gap. In DNA form, the CDR3 reads TGTGCCAGCGCCGCGGACAGTATTAACACCGGGGAGCTGTTTTTT. It encodes CASAADSINTGELFF.

The chain carries TRBV9 and TRBJ2-1, with a tentative D call TRBD2 (5 bases). Deletions cut 3 bases from V and 8 bases from J, with 18 bases between. The CDR3 covers 15 residues. The germline V gene has CDR1 SGDLS and CDR2 YYNGEE. CDR3 region: CASSGRGGFVDEQFF. The CDR3 nucleotides read TGTGCCAGCAGCGGACGAGGCGGGTTTGTCGATGAGCAGTTCTTC.

The V and J genes are TRBV2 and TRBJ2-7, with TRBD2 as a possible D gene (5 bases). The ends were cut back, 7 bases at V and 7 bases at J, with 17 bases in the middle. This CDR3 comprises 13 residues. Germline V gives CDR1 SNHLY, CDR2 FYNNEI. The CDR3 protein is CASTKTLDGEQYF. For the CDR3, the DNA is TGTGCCAGCACCAAGACACTAGACGGGGAGCAGTACTTC.

V gene TRBV29-1 combines with J gene TRBJ2-7, with 8 bases lining up with TRBD1. Germline V gives CDR1 SQVTM, CDR2 ANQGSEA. The CDR3 totals 13 residues. The V gene end was trimmed by 6 bases and the J gene end by 3 bases; junction bases not matched to a gene: 7. CDR3 coding DNA: TGCAGCGTGGCCAGGACAGGGAACTACGAGCAGTACTTC. Translation: CSVARTGNYEQYF.

This chain joins TRBV9 and TRBJ2-3, with a tentative D call TRBD1 (6 bases). The CDR3 is 16 residues long. Germline CDR1 is SGDLS and CDR2 is YYNGEE. V was shortened by 4 bases and J by 3 bases, with 18 bases between the two germline ends. The CDR3 nucleotides are TGTGCCAGCAGCTCCAGACAGGCCCTTAATACAGATACGCAGTATTTT. Translation gives CASSSRQALNTDTQYF.

The gene calls are TRBV6-2 or TRBV6-3 and TRBJ2-1; tentatively, D is TRBD1 (5 bases). Germline V gene lookup returns CDR1 MNHEY and CDR2 SVGEGT. V lost 3 bases and J 4 bases, leaving 7 bases between the germline ends. The CDR3 loop spans 13 amino acids. The CDR3 sequence: CASSYDSYNEQFF. In DNA, the CDR3 is TGTGCCAGCAGTTATGACAGTTACAATGAGCAGTTCTTC.

The chain uses TRBV9 and TRBJ2-6; D is possibly TRBD2 (6 bases). The CDR3 sequence is 19 residues long. V lost 3 bases, J lost 0 bases, and 19 bases lay in between. Germline values: CDR1 SGDLS, CDR2 YYNGEE. CDR3 loop: CASSGGWTPGSSGANVLTF. Written as DNA, the CDR3 is TGTGCCAGCAGCGGAGGATGGACCCCCGGGAGCTCTGGGGCCAACGTCCTGACTTTC.

The chain joins TRBV28 to TRBJ1-2; tentatively, D is TRBD1 (5 bases). This CDR3 region has 15 residues. Trimming shortened V by 6 bases and J by 4 bases, and 18 bases separated the two germline ends. Germline lookup yields CDR1 MDHEN and CDR2 SYDVKM. The CDR3 DNA reads as TGTGCCAGCAGGCTCGGTGGAGGGACGGTCTATGGCTACACCTTC. Protein: CASRLGGGTVYGYTF.

V and J are TRBV7-8 and TRBJ2-5, with 7 nucleotides matching TRBD1. Germline V gene data show CDR1 as SGHVS and CDR2 as FQNEAQ. The junction had 1 base not matched to a gene; V was cut back by 2 bases and J by 1 base. The CDR3 has 14 residues. The CDR3 loop reads CASSLRDSQETQYF. CDR3 bases: TGTGCCAGCAGCTTAAGGGACAGCCAAGAGACCCAGTACTTC.